This TCR beta chain was captured by sequencing in a study of siplizumab effects on memory and regulatory T cells. The CDR3 has 14 residues. Germline CDR1 is SGHKS and CDR2 is YYEKEE (reference sequence). The germline V and J ends were trimmed by 2 bases and 5 bases, with 11 bases remaining between them. The assay was immunoSEQ multiplex PCR, and TCRdb's table has in-frame clones only and misses some. The sample lists some 96,000 clones, approximately 94% occurring once. Regarding the study as a whole: Roughly 75-96% of proliferating clones (CD4+ or CD8+) could not be assigned a naive or memory phenotype. The mapping of alloreactive clones to unstimulated subsets covered only a minor fraction of them.

To note about this clone: The antigen is unknown.

The origin of this receptor is a human donor in good health. Sequencing used non-Treg CD4+ T cells sorted from blood. The chain joins TRBV5-5 to TRBJ1-5; D remains ambiguous. CDR3 coding DNA: TGTGCCAGCAGCTTCGTCCTCTTGGATCAGCCCCAGCATTTT. Translated, it gives CASSFVLLDQPQHF.